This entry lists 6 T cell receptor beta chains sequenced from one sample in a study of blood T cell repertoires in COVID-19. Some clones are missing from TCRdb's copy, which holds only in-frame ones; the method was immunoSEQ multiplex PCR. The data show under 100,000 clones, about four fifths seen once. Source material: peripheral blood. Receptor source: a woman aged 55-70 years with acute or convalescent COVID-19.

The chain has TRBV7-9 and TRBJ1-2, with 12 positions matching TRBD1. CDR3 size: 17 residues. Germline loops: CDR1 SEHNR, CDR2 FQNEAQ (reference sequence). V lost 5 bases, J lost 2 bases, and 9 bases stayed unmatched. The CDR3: CASSHRDRGLRNYGYTF. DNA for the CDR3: TGTGCCAGCAGCCACCGGGACAGGGGGCTTCGGAACTATGGCTACACCTTC.

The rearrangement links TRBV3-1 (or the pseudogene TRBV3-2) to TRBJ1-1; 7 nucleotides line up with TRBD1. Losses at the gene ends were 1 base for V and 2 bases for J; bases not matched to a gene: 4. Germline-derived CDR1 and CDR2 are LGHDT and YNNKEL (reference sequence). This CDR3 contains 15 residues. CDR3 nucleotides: TGTGCCAGCAGCCAAGGTACAGGGGAAAACACTGAAGCTTTCTTT. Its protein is CASSQGTGENTEAFF.

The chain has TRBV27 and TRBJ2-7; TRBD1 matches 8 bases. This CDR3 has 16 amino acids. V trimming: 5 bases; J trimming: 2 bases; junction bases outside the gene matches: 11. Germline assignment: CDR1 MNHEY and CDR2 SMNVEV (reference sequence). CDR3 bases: TGTGCCAGCAGTGAGACAGGGGCCCAACCCGCCTACGAGCAGTACTTC. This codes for CASSETGAQPAYEQYF.

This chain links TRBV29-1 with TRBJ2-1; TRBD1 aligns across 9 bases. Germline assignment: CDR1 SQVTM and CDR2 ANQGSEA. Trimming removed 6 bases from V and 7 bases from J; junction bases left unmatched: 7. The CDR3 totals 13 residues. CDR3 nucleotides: TGCAGCGTAAGACAGGGGGTGTGGAATGAGCAGTTCTTC. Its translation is CSVRQGVWNEQFF.

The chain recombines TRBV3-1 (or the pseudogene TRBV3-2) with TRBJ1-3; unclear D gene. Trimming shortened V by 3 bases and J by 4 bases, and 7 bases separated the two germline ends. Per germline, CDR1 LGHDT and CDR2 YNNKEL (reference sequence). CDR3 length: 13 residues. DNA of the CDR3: TGTGCCAGCAGCCAGCACACGGGAAACACCATATATTTT. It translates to CASSQHTGNTIYF.

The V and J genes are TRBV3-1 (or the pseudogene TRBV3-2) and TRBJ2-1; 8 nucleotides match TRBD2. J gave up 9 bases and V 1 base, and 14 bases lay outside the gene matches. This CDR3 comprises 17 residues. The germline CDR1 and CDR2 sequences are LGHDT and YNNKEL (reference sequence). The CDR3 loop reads CASSQGGGLAGPREQFF. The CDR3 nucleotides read TGTGCCAGCAGCCAAGGGGGAGGGCTAGCGGGCCCGCGTGAGCAGTTCTTC.